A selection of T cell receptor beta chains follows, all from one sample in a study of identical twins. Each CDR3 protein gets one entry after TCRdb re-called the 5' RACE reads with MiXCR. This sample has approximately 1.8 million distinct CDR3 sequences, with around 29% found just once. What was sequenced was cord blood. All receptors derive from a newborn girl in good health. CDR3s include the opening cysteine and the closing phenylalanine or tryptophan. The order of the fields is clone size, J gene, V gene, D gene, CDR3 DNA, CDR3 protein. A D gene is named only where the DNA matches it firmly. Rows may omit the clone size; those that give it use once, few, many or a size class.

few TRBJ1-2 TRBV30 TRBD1 TGTGCCTGGACAGGGGGCATCTATGGCTACACCTTC CAWTGGIYGYTF
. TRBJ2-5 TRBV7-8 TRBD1 TGTGCCAGCAGCCAAGGACAGGATTGGGAGACCCAGCACTTC CASSQGQDWETQHF
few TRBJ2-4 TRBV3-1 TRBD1 TGTGCCAGCAGCCAAAGACAGGGGCGAGCCAAAAACATTCAGTACTTC CASSQRQGRAKNIQYF
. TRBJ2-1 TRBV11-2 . TGTGCCAGCAGCACCATTCGAGGGTCCTCCTACAATGAGCAGTTCTTC CASSTIRGSSYNEQFF
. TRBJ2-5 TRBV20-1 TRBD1 TGCAGTGCTCCGACAGGGAAGGGCCAAGAGACCCAGTACTTC CSAPTGKGQETQYF
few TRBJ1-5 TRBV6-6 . TGTGCCAGCAGATCCTCGGTCGATCAGCCCCAGCATTTT CASRSSVDQPQHF
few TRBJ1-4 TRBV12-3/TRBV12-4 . TGTGCCAGCAGGAGTCAGGGAGGTAATGAAAAACTGTTTTTT CASRSQGGNEKLFF
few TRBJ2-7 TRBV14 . TGTGCCAGCAGCTTCGGCACGGACCTATCCGAGCAGTACTTC CASSFGTDLSEQYF
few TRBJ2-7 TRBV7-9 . TGTGCCAGCAGCTCCGGTAGGTCCCGCTACGAGCAGTACTTC CASSSGRSRYEQYF
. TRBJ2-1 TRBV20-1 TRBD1 TGCAGTGCTAGTTCGGGACAGGGAAATGGGAATGAGCAGTTCTTC CSASSGQGNGNEQFF
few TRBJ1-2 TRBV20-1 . TGCAGTGTACAGAAGCCTAACTATGGCTACACCTTC CSVQKPNYGYTF
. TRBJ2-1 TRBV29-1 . TGCAGCGTTGAAAGACACGGCCACAATGAGCAGTTCTTC CSVERHGHNEQFF
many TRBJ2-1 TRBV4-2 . TGTGCCAGCAGCCCTACTGCCGCCTCCTACAATGAGCAGTTCTTC CASSPTAASYNEQFF
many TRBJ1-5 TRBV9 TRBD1 TGTGCCAGCAGCGCATTTACAGGGGTCGGACAGCCCCAGCATTTT CASSAFTGVGQPQHF
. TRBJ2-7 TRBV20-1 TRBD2 TGCAGTGCTAGCCCCACTAGCGGGGGTGGCGAGCAGTACTTC CSASPTSGGGEQYF
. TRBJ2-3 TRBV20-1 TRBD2 TGCAGGGCTAATGGGACTAGCACCTCACAGGGTACGCAGTATTTT CRANGTSTSQGTQYF
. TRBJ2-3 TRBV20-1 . TGCAGTGCTCCCTTCGTGGGGGATACGCAGTATTTT CSAPFVGDTQYF
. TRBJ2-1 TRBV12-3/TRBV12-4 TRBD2 TGTGCCAGCACTCTGACTAGCGGGGCCTACAATGAGCAGTTCTTC CASTLTSGAYNEQFF
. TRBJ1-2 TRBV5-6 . TGTGCCAGCAGGGGGACAACCAACTATGGCTACACCTTC CASRGTTNYGYTF
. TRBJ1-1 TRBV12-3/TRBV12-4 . TGTGCCAGCACTCAAAGGCGGATTTCGAACACTGAAGCTTTCTTT CASTQRRISNTEAFF
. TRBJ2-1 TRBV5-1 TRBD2 TGCGCCAGCAGTTCCCCGGGACTAGCGGGCTCCTACAATGAGCAGTTCTTC CASSSPGLAGSYNEQFF
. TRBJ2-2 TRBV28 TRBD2 TGTGCCAGCATCCCACTAGCGGGAGTAACCGCGAACACCGGGGAGCTGTTTTTT CASIPLAGVTANTGELFF
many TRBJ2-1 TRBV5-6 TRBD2 TGTGCCAGCAGCTTGGTTGGACTAGCGGGGGTGTATGAGCAGTTCTTC CASSLVGLAGVYEQFF
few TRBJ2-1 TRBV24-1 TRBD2 TGTGCCACCAGTGATCCGGGACTAGGGGAGCAGTTCTTC CATSDPGLGEQFF
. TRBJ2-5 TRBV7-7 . TGTGCCAGCAGCTTAGCGATGGCAGGTGGCGAGACCCAGTACTTC CASSLAMAGGETQYF
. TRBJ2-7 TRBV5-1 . TGCGCCAGCAGAAGCCTAGAGGCCCACGAGCAGTACTTC CASRSLEAHEQYF
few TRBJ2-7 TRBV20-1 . TGCAGCCTATGGACGGGTCCTAAATACGAGCAGTACTTC CSLWTGPKYEQYF
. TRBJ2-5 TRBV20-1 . TGCAGTGCTAGCCCACTGGCGAATGAGCAGTACTTC CSASPLANEQYF
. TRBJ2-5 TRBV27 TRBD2 TGTGCCAGCAGTTTTCGCGGGAGGGAAGAGACCCAGTACTTC CASSFRGREETQYF
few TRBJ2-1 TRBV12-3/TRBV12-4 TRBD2 TGTGCCAGCAGTCTCCTCACGCTGACTAGCGGGGGCAGGAATGAGCAGTTCTTC CASSLLTLTSGGRNEQFF
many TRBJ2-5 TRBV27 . TGTGCCAGCAGTTTATCAAGTAGGGCAGAGACCCAGTACTTC CASSLSSRAETQYF